This T cell receptor (beta chain) was retrieved from a study of T cell repertoires in cytomegalovirus infection (dated 2019 in TCRdb). In terms of the full investigation: Alongside well-studied HLA-B-restricted epitopes, the peptide stimulations were aimed at recently identified HLA-C-restricted CMV epitopes, whose presentation resists viral immunomodulation. The HLA type of each donor mattered for the analysis, because public TCR beta signatures pointed to carriage of CMV infection along with the matching HLA type. Results the study describes overall, beyond this receptor: In the ex vivo response, HLA-C-restricted CMV-specific TCR beta clonotypes were dominant, and in two of eight donors the single most frequent clonotype came from this HLA-C-restricted group. In both this cohort and an independent cohort of several hundred donors, the cumulative frequency of public TCR beta family members distinguished carriers of CMV infection plus the relevant HLA type.

Explained via the paper, the treatment or condition label denotes: in vitro stimulation with specific CMV peptide epitopes to enrich CMV-specific T cells. Trimming takes 3 bases from V and 9 bases from J, and the germline ends sit 12 bases apart. CDR1 and CDR2 were assigned from the germline V gene (reference sequence) as GTSNPN and SVGIG. Including the terminal cysteine and phenylalanine, the CDR3 comprises 12 residues. The read is trimmed to its CDR3 DNA, 36 bases read in frame from base 1. Of note for this clonotype: What this receptor recognizes is not known. No base quality information exists; no much larger clone differs at one position.

The sequencer listed for this sample is Illumina HiSeq 1500. TCRdb redid the processing of the public reads, applying fastp at Q25 and MiXCR, and retained in-frame beta chains. One record per CDR3 amino acid sequence lists the most common genes and DNA. A total of just under 500,000 distinct CDR3 sequences appear in this sample, about 33% of them only once. Of the sample, around a sixth falls within the top ten clones. The TCR sequence derives from a human donor in good health (CMV status not recorded). Some clones in this sample may be carry-over from other donors' samples. The chain links TRBV30 with TRBJ2-1, with the D segment identity uncertain. Sequenced here: cultured PBMCs, sampled from culture after CMV antigen stimulation. CDR3 sequence: CAWSPVLGEQFF. Here is the DNA: TGTGCCTGGAGCCCGGTACTTGGTGAGCAGTTCTTC.